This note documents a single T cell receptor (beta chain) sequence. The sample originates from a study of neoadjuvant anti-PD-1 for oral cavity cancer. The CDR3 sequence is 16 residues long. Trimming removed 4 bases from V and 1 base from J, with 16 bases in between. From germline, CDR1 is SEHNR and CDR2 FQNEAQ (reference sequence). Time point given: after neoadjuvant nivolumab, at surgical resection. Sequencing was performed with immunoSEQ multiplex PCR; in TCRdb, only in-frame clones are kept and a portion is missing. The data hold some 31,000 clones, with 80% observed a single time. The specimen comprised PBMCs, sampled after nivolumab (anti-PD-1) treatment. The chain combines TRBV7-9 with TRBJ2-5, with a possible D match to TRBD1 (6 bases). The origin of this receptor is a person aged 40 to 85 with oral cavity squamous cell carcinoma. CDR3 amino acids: CASSSARDIPQETQYF. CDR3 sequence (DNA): TGTGCCAGCAGCTCCGCCCGGGACATTCCCCAAGAGACCCAGTACTTC.